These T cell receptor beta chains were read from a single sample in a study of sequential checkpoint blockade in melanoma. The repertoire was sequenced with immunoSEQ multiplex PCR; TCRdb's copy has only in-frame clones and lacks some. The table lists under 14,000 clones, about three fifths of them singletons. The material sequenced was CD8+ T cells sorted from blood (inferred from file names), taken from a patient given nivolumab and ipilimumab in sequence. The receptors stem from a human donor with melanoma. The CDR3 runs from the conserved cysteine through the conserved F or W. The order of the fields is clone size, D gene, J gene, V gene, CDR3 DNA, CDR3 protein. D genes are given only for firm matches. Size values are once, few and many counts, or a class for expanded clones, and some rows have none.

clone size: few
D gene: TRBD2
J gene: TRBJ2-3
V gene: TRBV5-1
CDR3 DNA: TGCGCCAGCAGCTTGGAGGGTAGCGGGCCCAGCACAGATACGCAGTATTTT
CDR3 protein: CASSLEGSGPSTDTQYF

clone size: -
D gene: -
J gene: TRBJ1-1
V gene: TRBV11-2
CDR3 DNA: TGTGCCAGCAGCCGCGGGACGTGGATGAACACTGAAGCTTTCTTT
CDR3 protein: CASSRGTWMNTEAFF

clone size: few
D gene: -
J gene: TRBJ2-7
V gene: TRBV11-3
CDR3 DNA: TGTGCCAGCAGCTCTCAGGTTGACGAGCAGTACTTC
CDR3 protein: CASSSQVDEQYF

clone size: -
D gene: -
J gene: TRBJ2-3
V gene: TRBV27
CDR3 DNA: TGTGCCAGCAGTTTAGTCTACTATAGCACAGATACGCAGTATTTT
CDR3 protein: CASSLVYYSTDTQYF

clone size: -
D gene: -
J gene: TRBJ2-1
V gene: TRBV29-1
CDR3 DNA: TGCATCGATGACCCGAATGAGCAGTTCTTC
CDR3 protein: CIDDPNEQFF

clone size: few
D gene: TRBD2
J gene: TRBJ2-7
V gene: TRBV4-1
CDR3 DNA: TGCGCCAGCAGCCAAGATCCGCTAGCGGGGTACGAGCAGTACTTC
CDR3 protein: CASSQDPLAGYEQYF

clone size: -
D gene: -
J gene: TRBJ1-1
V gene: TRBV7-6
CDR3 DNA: TGTGCCAGCAGCTTATCTGTGGGGCCTGGCACTGAAGCTTTCTTT
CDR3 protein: CASSLSVGPGTEAFF

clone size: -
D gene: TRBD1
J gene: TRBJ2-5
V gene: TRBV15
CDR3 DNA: TGTGCCACCAGCACTGGACAGGGCCAAGAGACCCAGTACTTC
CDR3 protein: CATSTGQGQETQYF

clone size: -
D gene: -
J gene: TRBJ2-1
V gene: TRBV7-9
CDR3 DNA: TGTGCCAGCAGCAACCTACTAGCATCCTACAATGAGCAGTTCTTC
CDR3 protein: CASSNLLASYNEQFF

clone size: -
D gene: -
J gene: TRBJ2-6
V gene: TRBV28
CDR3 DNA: TGTGCCAGCAGTTTATCTCTTGGGGCCAACGTCCTGACTTTC
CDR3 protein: CASSLSLGANVLTF

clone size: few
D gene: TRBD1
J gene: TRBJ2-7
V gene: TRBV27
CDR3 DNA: TGTGCCAGCAGCGCGGAGGACAGGGGATCCTACGAGCAGTACTTC
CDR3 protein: CASSAEDRGSYEQYF

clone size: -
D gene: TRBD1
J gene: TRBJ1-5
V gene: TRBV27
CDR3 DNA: TGTGCCAGAACGGACAGGGGATGTCAGCCCCAGCATTTT
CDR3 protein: CARTDRGCQPQHF

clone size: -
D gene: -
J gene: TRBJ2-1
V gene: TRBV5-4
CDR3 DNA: TGTGCCAGCAGCTTGGACACCAGCTCCTACAATGAGCAGTTCTTC
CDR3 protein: CASSLDTSSYNEQFF

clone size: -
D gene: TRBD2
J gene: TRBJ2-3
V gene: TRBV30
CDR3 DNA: TGTGCCTGGAGTTCCCTAGCGGGCTCAGATACGCAGTATTTT
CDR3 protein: CAWSSLAGSDTQYF

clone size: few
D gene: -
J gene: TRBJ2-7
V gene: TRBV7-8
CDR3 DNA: TGTGCCAGCAGCTTAGGGACAGTCTCCTACGAGCAGTACTTC
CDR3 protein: CASSLGTVSYEQYF

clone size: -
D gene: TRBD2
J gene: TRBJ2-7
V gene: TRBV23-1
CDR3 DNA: TGCGCCACCCAGCGGGGACCCTACGAGCAGTACTTC
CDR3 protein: CATQRGPYEQYF

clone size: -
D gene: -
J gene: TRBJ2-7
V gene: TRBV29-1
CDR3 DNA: TGCAGCGTTGGCAACGGGGGAGAGCAGTACTTC
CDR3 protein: CSVGNGGEQYF

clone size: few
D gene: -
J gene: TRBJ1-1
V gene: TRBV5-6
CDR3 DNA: TGTGCCAGCAGCTTCAGGAACACTGAAGCTTTCTTT
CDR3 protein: CASSFRNTEAFF

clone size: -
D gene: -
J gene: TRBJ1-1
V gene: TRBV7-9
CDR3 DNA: TGTGCCAGCAGCTTGGTCAGGGGGAACACTGAAGCTTTCTTT
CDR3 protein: CASSLVRGNTEAFF

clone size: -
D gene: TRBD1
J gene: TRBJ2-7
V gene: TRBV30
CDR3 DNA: TGTGCCTGGACAACAGGGGGCGCTCCCCACGAGCAGTACTTC
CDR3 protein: CAWTTGGAPHEQYF

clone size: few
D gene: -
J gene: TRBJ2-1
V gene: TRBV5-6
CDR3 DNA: TGTGCCAGCAGCTTGGGTCCGGAGGCCTACAATGAGCAGTTCTTC
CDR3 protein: CASSLGPEAYNEQFF

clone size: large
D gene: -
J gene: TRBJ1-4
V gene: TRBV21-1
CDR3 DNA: TGTGCCAGCAGCAACAGGGCAACTAATGAAAAACTGTTTTTT
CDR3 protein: CASSNRATNEKLFF

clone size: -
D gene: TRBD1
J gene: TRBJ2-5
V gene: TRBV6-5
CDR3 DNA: TGTGCCAGCAGAACCGGGACAGGGTCTCTAGAGACCCAGTACTTC
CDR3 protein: CASRTGTGSLETQYF

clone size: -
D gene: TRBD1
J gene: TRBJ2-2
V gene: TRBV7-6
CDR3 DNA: TGTGCCAGCAGCTTTCAGACAGGGGTCACCGGGGAGCTGTTTTTT
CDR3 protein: CASSFQTGVTGELFF

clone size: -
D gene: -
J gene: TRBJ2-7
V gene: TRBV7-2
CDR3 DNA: TGTGCCAGCAGAGATCGATCCTCCTACGAGCAGTACTTC
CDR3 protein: CASRDRSSYEQYF

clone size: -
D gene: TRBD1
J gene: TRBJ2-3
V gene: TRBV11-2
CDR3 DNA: TGTGCCAGCAGCTTAGGAGGGACAGGGAATATCGGCACAGATACGCAGTATTTT
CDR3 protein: CASSLGGTGNIGTDTQYF

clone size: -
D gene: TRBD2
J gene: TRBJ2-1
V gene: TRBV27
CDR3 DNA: TGTGCCAGCAGTTTGAGACTAGCGGGAGCTAATGAGCAGTTCTTC
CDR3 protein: CASSLRLAGANEQFF

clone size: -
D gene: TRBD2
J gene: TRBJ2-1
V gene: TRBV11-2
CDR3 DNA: TGTGCCAGCAGCACCACTAGCGTCCTCGTCAATGAGCAGTTCTTC
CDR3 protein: CASSTTSVLVNEQFF

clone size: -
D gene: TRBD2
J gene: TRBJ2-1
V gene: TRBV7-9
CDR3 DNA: TGTGCCAGCAGCGGCGGACTAGCGGGAGTGTATGAGCAGTTCTTC
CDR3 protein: CASSGGLAGVYEQFF

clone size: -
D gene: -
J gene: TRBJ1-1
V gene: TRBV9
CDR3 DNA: TGTGCCAGCAGCGTTGATGACTCCCAGGAAGCTTTCTTT
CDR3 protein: CASSVDDSQEAFF

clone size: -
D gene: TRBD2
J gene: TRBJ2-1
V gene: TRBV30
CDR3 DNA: TGTGCCTGCCTAGCGGGAGAAAGGTACAATGAGCAGTTCTTC
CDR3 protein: CACLAGERYNEQFF

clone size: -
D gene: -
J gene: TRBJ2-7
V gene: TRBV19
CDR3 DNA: TGTGCCAGTAGTATATTGGGAGGTCTAGGCTCCTACGAGCAGTACTTC
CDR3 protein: CASSILGGLGSYEQYF

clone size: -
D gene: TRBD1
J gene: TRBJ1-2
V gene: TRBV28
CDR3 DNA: TGTGCCAGCAGTTTATCGACAGGGGGCGGCTATGGCTACACCTTC
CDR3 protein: CASSLSTGGGYGYTF

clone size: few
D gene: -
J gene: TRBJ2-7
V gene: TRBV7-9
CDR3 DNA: TGTGCCAGCAGCGTGACAGATTACGAGCAGTACTTC
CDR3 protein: CASSVTDYEQYF

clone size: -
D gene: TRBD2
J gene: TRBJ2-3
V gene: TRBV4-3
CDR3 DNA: TGCGCCAGCAGCCCTGAGGCGGGAGGGGGGCCAGATACGCAGTATTTT
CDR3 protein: CASSPEAGGGPDTQYF